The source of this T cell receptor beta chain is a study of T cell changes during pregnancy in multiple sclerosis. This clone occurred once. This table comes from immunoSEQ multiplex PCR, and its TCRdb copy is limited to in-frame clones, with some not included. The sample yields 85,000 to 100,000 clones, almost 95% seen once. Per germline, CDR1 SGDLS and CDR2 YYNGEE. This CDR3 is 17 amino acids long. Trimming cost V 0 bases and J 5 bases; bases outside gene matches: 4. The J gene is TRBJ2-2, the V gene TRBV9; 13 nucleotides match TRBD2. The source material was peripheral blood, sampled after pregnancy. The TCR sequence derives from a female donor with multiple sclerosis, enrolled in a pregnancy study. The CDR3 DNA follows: TGTGCCAGCAGCGTAGCACTAGCGGGAGGGTCTACCGGGGAGCTGTTTTTT. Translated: CASSVALAGGSTGELFF.